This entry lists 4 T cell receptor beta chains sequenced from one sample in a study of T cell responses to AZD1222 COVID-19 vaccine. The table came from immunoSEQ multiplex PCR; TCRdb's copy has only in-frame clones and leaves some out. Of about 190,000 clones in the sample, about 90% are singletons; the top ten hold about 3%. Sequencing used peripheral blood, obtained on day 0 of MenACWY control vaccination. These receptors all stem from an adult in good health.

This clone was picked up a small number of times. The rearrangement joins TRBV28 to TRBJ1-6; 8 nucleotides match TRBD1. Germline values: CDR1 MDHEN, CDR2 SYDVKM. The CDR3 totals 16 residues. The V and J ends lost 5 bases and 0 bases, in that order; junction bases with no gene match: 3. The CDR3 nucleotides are TGTGCCAGCAGTGGACAGGGAAGCTCCTATAATTCACCCCTCCACTTT. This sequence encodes CASSGQGSSYNSPLHF.

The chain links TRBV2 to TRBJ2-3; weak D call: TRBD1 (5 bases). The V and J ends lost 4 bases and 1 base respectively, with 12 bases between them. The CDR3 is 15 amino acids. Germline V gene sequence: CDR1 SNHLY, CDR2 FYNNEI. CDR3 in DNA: TGTGCCAGCAGTGGAACTCAAGGGGGCACAGATACGCAGTATTTT. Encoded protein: CASSGTQGGTDTQYF.

CDR3 nucleotides: TGTGCCAGCAGACAGGGTCTTGACGGTTCACCCCTCCACTTT. Protein sequence: CASRQGLDGSPLHF. The chain carries TRBV27 and TRBJ1-6, with D perhaps matching TRBD1 (6 bases). Trimming left V 6 bases short and J 9 bases short, with 15 bases between. The CDR3 loop spans 14 amino acids. Germline-derived CDR1 and CDR2 are MNHEY and SMNVEV (reference sequence).

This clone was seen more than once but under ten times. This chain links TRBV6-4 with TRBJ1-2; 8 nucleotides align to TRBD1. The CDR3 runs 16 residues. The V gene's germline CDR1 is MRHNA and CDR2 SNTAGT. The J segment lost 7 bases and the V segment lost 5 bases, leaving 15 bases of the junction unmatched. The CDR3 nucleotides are TGTGCCAGCAGTAAGACAGGGGAGTACGGTTCGAGTGGCTACACCTTC. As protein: CASSKTGEYGSSGYTF.